Here is one TCR beta chain with its context. This specimen belongs to a study of blood T cell repertoires in COVID-19. At the level of the study: Acute and convalescent COVID-19 specimens originated in the United States, Italy and Spain.

Seattle researchers signed up patients amid active infection and tracked them longitudinally. The V gene's germline CDR1 is MGHRA and CDR2 YSYEKL. This CDR3 region has 17 residues. V shed 1 base and J 4 bases; nucleotides not matched to a gene: 10. Authors' analysis steps: Nucleated cell number was recorded as an estimate derived from reference gene primer amplification. Sequencing used immunoSEQ multiplex PCR; TCRdb keeps in-frame clones, though not all of them. V, J and clone size are those of that table, while D and trimming were read from the DNA. Of 200,000 to 250,000 clones in the sample, approximately 85% were seen once.

This chain uses TRBV4-1 with TRBJ2-5; 9 positions match TRBD2. The sample consisted of peripheral blood. The sequence was collected from a woman in her 70s with COVID-19, enrolled during active disease. This CDR3 reads CASSQARSGGLGETQYF. The CDR3 region has the DNA TGCGCCAGCAGCCAAGCCAGGAGCGGGGGGTTAGGAGAGACCCAGTACTTC.